Listed here are 29 T cell receptor beta chains from one sample, sequenced in a study of OX40 agonist ivuxolimab in advanced cancers. Clones were sequenced by immunoSEQ multiplex PCR, and TCRdb holds only the in-frame ones, with some missing. The sample has about 40,000 clones; 70% to 90% are singletons. Sequencing was performed on CD4+ or CD8+ T cells sorted from blood, taken in a trial of the OX40 agonist ivuxolimab. These receptors originate from an adult with an advanced solid tumor such as melanoma, head and neck, liver or kidney cancer.

This clone showed up just once. V usage is TRBV28 and J usage is TRBJ2-3, with D perhaps TRBD1 (6 bases). V was shortened by 4 bases and J by 2 bases, with 13 bases between the two germline ends. In germline, CDR1 is MDHEN, CDR2 SYDVKM. The CDR3 contains 15 residues. Written as DNA, the CDR3 is TGTGCCAGCAGTTACCCCAGGACAGCCACAGATACGCAGTATTTT. This sequence encodes CASSYPRTATDTQYF.

With respect to this clone: One end of the junction is discordant with germline, which a read error may explain. This same CDR3 is encoded by further DNA sequences in the sample. The rearrangement uses TRBV6-5 and TRBJ1-5, with D uncertain. Germline-derived CDR1 and CDR2 are MNHEY and SVGAGI. There are 13 residues in the CDR3. The CDR3 spells CASSHTPTEPQHF. The CDR3 DNA sequence: TGCGCCAGCAGTCACACGCCTACAGAGCCCCAGCATTTT.

The chain uses TRBV11-2 and TRBJ2-1, with D possibly called TRBD1 or TRBD2 (5 bases each). The CDR3 totals 15 residues. Germline-derived CDR1 and CDR2 are SGHAT and FQNNGV. Deletions cut 4 bases from V and 0 bases from J, with 10 bases between. This CDR3 is CASSSSGSSYNEQFF. CDR3 coding DNA: TGTGCCAGCAGCTCTTCAGGGAGCTCCTACAATGAGCAGTTCTTC.

V gene TRBV7-2 combines with J gene TRBJ2-7, with 12 bases matching TRBD2. This CDR3 is built from 15 residues. J lost 3 bases, V lost 5 bases, and 5 bases had no gene match. Per the germline V gene, CDR1 is SGHTA and CDR2 is FQGNSA. Here the CDR3 reads CASSQELAGGYEQYF. CDR3 coding DNA: TGTGCCAGCAGCCAAGAACTAGCGGGGGGCTACGAGCAGTACTTC.

V gene TRBV7-9 combines with J gene TRBJ1-2; D call uncertain. V shed 3 bases and J shed 6 bases, with 8 bases lying between them. Germline lookup yields CDR1 SEHNR and CDR2 FQNEAQ (reference sequence). CDR3 size: 12 residues. This CDR3 reads CASSFLLHGYTF. CDR3 nucleotide sequence: TGTGCCAGCAGCTTCCTCTTACATGGCTACACCTTC.

This clone was seen a single time. This sequence joins TRBV5-4 and TRBJ2-1; D uncertain. This CDR3 contains 14 residues. The germline gives CDR1 SGHNT, CDR2 YYREEE (reference sequence). V lost 4 bases and J lost 5, with 13 bases in between. The CDR3 sequence is CASSPVGTNNEQFF. In nucleotides, the CDR3 is TGTGCCAGCAGCCCTGTCGGCACAAACAATGAGCAGTTCTTC.

The genes are TRBV27 and TRBJ2-1, with 8 bases identical to TRBD2. Germline CDR1 MNHEY, CDR2 SMNVEV (reference sequence). The CDR3 is 15 residues long. V was pared by 6 bases and J by 7 bases, with 11 bases of the junction left unmatched. The CDR3 loop reads CASSQVSGTNNEQFF. CDR3 DNA: TGTGCCAGCAGCCAAGTTAGCGGGACTAATAATGAGCAGTTCTTC.

The V and J genes are TRBV29-1 and TRBJ2-2; D may match TRBD1 or TRBD2 (6 bases each). Germline CDR1 and CDR2: SQVTM and ANQGSEA. The CDR3 runs 17 residues. V lost 1 base, J lost 5 bases, and 20 bases lay in between. The DNA of the CDR3 is TGCAGCGTTGAAGCCCCCGGGACAAGGGGGAGGACCGGGGAGCTGTTTTTT. Protein product: CSVEAPGTRGRTGELFF.

The rearrangement joins TRBV7-3 to TRBJ2-1; 11 nucleotides line up with TRBD1. The CDR3 is 16 residues long. Losses at the gene ends were 5 bases for V and 8 bases for J; bases not matched to a gene: 11. CDR1 and CDR2 from the germline V gene are SGHTA and FQGTGA. Here the CDR3 reads CASSPSGTGGVDEQFF. CDR3 in DNA: TGTGCCAGCAGCCCGTCCGGGACAGGGGGTGTGGATGAGCAGTTCTTC.

J is TRBJ2-2 and V is TRBV30, with TRBD2 matching 10 bases. The CDR3 has 17 residues. In germline, CDR1 is GTSNPN, CDR2 SVGIG (reference sequence). Trimming took 0 bases from V and 5 from J; bases not matched to a gene: 9. Here the CDR3 reads CAWSVMRLAGVTGELFF. The CDR3 DNA reads TGTGCCTGGAGTGTAATGCGGCTAGCGGGGGTTACCGGGGAGCTGTTTTTT.

The chain combines TRBV27 with TRBJ2-7; 10 bases are shared with TRBD1. Germline V gene data show CDR1 as MNHEY and CDR2 as SMNVEV (reference sequence). The V segment lost 4 bases and the J segment 5 bases; nucleotides outside the gene matches: 2. This CDR3 is 13 amino acids long. The CDR3 bases are TGTGCCAGCAGTTCGACAGGGGGCCACGAGCAGTACTTC. Its protein product is CASSSTGGHEQYF.

The chain carries TRBV4-3 and TRBJ1-4, with D tentatively TRBD1 (6 bases). CDR1 LGHNA and CDR2 YSLEER come from the germline V gene. The CDR3 covers 15 residues. V lost 0 bases and J lost 8, with 13 bases in between. This CDR3 reads CASSQDLQGGEKLFF. CDR3 bases: TGCGCCAGCAGCCAAGATCTACAGGGTGGAGAAAAACTGTTTTTT.

This sequence joins TRBV30 and TRBJ1-2; 8 bases fit TRBD1. CDR3 size: 14 residues. CDR1 is GTSNPN, CDR2 SVGIG, per germline (reference sequence). The J segment lost 4 bases and the V segment lost 1 base, leaving 5 bases of the junction unmatched. The CDR3, as DNA: TGTGCCTGGAGTGGGGGACAGGACTTCTATGGCTACACCTTC. Its translation is CAWSGGQDFYGYTF.

The CDR3 region is CASSEGHVYGYTF. In nucleotides, the CDR3 is TGTGCCAGCAGCGAGGGACATGTCTATGGCTACACCTTC. The chain recombines TRBV5-6 with TRBJ1-2, with D maybe TRBD1 (6 bases). Germline V CDR1 and CDR2: SGHDT, YYEEEE. Trimming took 4 bases from V and 4 from J, leaving 11 bases between them. This CDR3 spans 13 amino acids.

In this sample, this clone turned up many times. This chain links TRBV10-3 with TRBJ2-1; 8 nucleotides agree with TRBD2. V was clipped by 3 bases and J by 0 bases; unmatched bases: 4. Germline values: CDR1 ENHRY, CDR2 SYGVKD. This CDR3 has 16 amino acids. The CDR3 sequence is CAISEASGSSYNEQFF. The CDR3 DNA reads TGTGCCATCAGTGAAGCGAGCGGGAGCTCCTACAATGAGCAGTTCTTC.

V is TRBV27 and J is TRBJ1-2; D remains unclear. The CDR3 sequence is 15 residues long. The V end was cut by 5 bases, the J end by 4 bases, with 17 bases between. Per germline, CDR1 MNHEY and CDR2 SMNVEV (reference sequence). Here the CDR3 reads CASSRYRGILYGYTF. The CDR3 DNA is TGTGCCAGCAGTCGGTACCGAGGGATTCTCTATGGCTACACCTTC.

This clone was seen once. The rearrangement uses TRBV27 and TRBJ1-1; D is ambiguous. The V gene's germline CDR1 is MNHEY and CDR2 SMNVEV (reference sequence). Trimming removed 6 bases from V and 5 bases from J, with 16 bases in between. The CDR3 runs to 14 residues. CDR3 sequence (DNA): TGTGCCAGCAGCCTGGTAGCCCCGCGAACTGAAGCTTTCTTT. Translation gives CASSLVAPRTEAFF.

The J gene is TRBJ2-2, the V gene TRBV4-3; D unresolved. The CDR3 runs 16 residues. Deletions cut 0 bases from V and 1 base from J, with 9 bases between. Germline-derived CDR1 and CDR2 are LGHNA and YSLEER. The CDR3 protein is CASSQETGRNTGELFF. The CDR3 DNA reads TGCGCCAGCAGCCAAGAGACCGGCCGGAACACCGGGGAGCTGTTTTTT.

The chain carries TRBV7-9 and TRBJ2-2; D gene ambiguous. CDR3 size: 14 residues. The V gene lost 1 base and the J gene lost 9 bases, with 12 bases spanning the gap. CDR1 and CDR2 from the germline V gene are SEHNR and FQNEAQ (reference sequence). The CDR3 reads CASSLEVGSRELFF. DNA of the CDR3: TGTGCCAGCAGCTTAGAAGTCGGTTCCAGGGAGCTGTTTTTT.

V gene TRBV4-1 combines with J gene TRBJ2-7; D is possibly TRBD2 (6 bases). The ends were cut back, 1 base at V and 0 bases at J, with 13 bases in the middle. The length of the CDR3 is 16 residues. The germline V gene encodes CDR1 MGHRA and CDR2 YSYEKL. CDR3 bases: TGCGCCAGCAGCCAAGGGGGTAGCGGATACTCCTACGAGCAGTACTTC. Translating it yields CASSQGGSGYSYEQYF.

This clone was observed a single time. This chain joins TRBV30 and TRBJ2-3; D ambiguous. V was shortened by 4 bases and J by 4 bases, with 9 bases between the two germline ends. There are 12 residues in the CDR3. Germline CDR1 GTSNPN, CDR2 SVGIG (reference sequence). CDR3 protein: CAWNEQSDTQYF. The CDR3 DNA reads as TGTGCCTGGAATGAGCAATCAGATACGCAGTATTTT. The whole variable domain, remainder taken from reference TRBV30 and TRBJ2-3, is SQTIHQWPATLVQPVGSPLSLECTVEGTSNPNLYWYRQAAGRGLQLLFYSVGIGQISSEVPQNLSASRPQDRQFILSSKKLLLSDSGFYLCAWNEQSDTQYFGPGTRLTVL.

The rearrangement uses TRBV11-2 and TRBJ2-1; D perhaps matches TRBD1 (6 bases). In germline, CDR1 is SGHAT, CDR2 FQNNGV. CDR3 size: 15 residues. The germline V and J ends were trimmed by 5 bases and 3 bases, with 14 bases remaining between them. CDR3 DNA sequence: TGTGCCAGCAGCCCCAGGGACAATAACTACAATGAGCAGTTCTTC. This sequence encodes CASSPRDNNYNEQFF.

The chain couples TRBV7-6 to TRBJ2-2; tentative D call: TRBD1 (5 bases). The CDR3 runs 13 residues. The germline gives CDR1 SGHVS, CDR2 FNYEAQ. Trimming left V 5 bases short and J 5 bases short, with 9 bases between. CDR3 bases: TGTGCCAGCAGCCCTAGGGGAACCGGGGAGCTGTTTTTT. Its translation: CASSPRGTGELFF.

The chain uses TRBV7-9 and TRBJ2-7; no definite D call. The germline gives CDR1 SEHNR, CDR2 FQNEAQ (reference sequence). Trimming took 2 bases from V and 6 from J, leaving 8 bases between them. This CDR3 has 12 residues. CDR3 region: CASSLMVREQYF. DNA for the CDR3: TGTGCCAGCAGCTTAATGGTGCGCGAGCAGTACTTC.

Here the CDR3 DNA reads TGTGCCAGCAGTGAATTCCGGGGGGGGGCCTACGAGCAGTACTTC. Its translation: CASSEFRGGAYEQYF. The chain has TRBV6-1 and TRBJ2-7; 8 nucleotides line up with TRBD2. Looked up from germline, CDR1 is MNHNS and CDR2 is SASEGT. The CDR3 covers 15 residues. Trimming removed 2 bases from V and 2 bases from J; junction bases left unmatched: 5.

The rearrangement uses TRBV30 and TRBJ1-1; 7 bases are shared with TRBD1. This CDR3 comprises 12 residues. V shed 8 bases, J shed 3 bases, and the junction held 6 bases outside the gene matches. CDR1 and CDR2 from the germline V gene are GTSNPN and SVGIG (reference sequence). The CDR3 DNA is TGTGCCGACGGGACAGACGACACTGAAGCTTTCTTT. Its protein is CADGTDDTEAFF.

This sequence joins TRBV7-9 and TRBJ2-7; no reliable D call. The CDR3 loop spans 11 amino acids. Trimming cost V 1 base and J 5 bases, with 3 bases left between them. Germline loops: CDR1 SEHNR, CDR2 FQNEAQ (reference sequence). As DNA, the CDR3 is TGTGCCAGCAGCTTAGGAAACGAGCAGTACTTC. This codes for CASSLGNEQYF.

The V call is TRBV6-5, the J call TRBJ1-2, with D possibly matching TRBD1 (5 bases). Germline values: CDR1 MNHEY, CDR2 SVGAGI. CDR3 size: 14 residues. V lost 2 bases to trimming and J lost 7 bases, with 14 bases between them. The CDR3 sequence: CASSYGAGLFGYTF. Written as DNA, the CDR3 is TGTGCCAGCAGTTACGGGGCAGGGTTATTTGGCTACACCTTC.

In its sample, this clone was seen once. The V call is TRBV13, the J call TRBJ1-2; no definite D call. The CDR3 is 12 amino acids. The germline V and J ends were trimmed by 6 bases and 7 bases, with 12 bases remaining between them. The germline V gene encodes CDR1 PRHDT and CDR2 FYEKMQ (reference sequence). CDR3 sequence (DNA): TGTGCCAGCAGTGTCCCCTGGAGTGGCTACACCTTC. Amino acids: CASSVPWSGYTF.